The 3 T cell receptor beta chains below all came from one sample that was sequenced in a study of shared clonotypes between healthy human individuals. Using immunoSEQ multiplex PCR, the repertoire was profiled, and TCRdb retains in-frame clones only, with some absent. The table lists over a million clones, 75% to 85% of them singletons, with 0.61% in the top ten. The sample taken for sequencing was memory CD4+ T cells from PBMCs. Subset of the sample: CD45RA-negative fraction. The receptors were sampled from a man in his late teens or twenties in good health. Some clones in this sample may be carry-over from other donors' samples.

V usage is TRBV18 and J usage is TRBJ2-2; 9 nucleotides align to TRBD2. CDR3 length: 16 amino acids. CDR1 and CDR2 (germline): KGHSH, LQKENI. V lost 3 bases, J lost 1 base, and 3 bases stayed unmatched. The CDR3 DNA reads TGTGCCAGCTCACCCAATAGCGGGGGGAACACCGGGGAGCTGTTTTTT. It specifies CASSPNSGGNTGELFF.

The V gene is TRBV4-3, the J gene TRBJ1-6; 7 positions agree with TRBD1. The CDR3 totals 15 residues. V shed 1 base, J shed 6 bases, and the junction held 3 bases outside the gene matches. From germline, CDR1 is LGHNA and CDR2 YSLEER. CDR3 residues: CASSQVRDSNSPLHF. CDR3 coding DNA: TGCGCCAGCAGCCAAGTCCGGGACAGTAATTCACCCCTCCACTTT.

This clone has just a few counts. The chain joins TRBV27 to TRBJ2-1; possibly TRBD1 or TRBD2 for D (5 bases each). The V gene's germline CDR1 is MNHEY and CDR2 SMNVEV (reference sequence). The CDR3 is made up of 17 amino acids. Deletions cut 0 bases from V and 2 bases from J, with 14 bases between. The CDR3: CASSLSTGAPPYNEQFF. The CDR3 DNA reads as TGTGCCAGCAGTTTATCGACCGGGGCCCCCCCCTACAATGAGCAGTTCTTC.